Following are 22 T cell receptor beta chains from one sample sequenced in a study of identical twins. TCRdb ran MiXCR on the 5' RACE reads and lists one entry per CDR3 protein. The data contain about 210,000 distinct CDR3 sequences, about a tenth of them seen just once; the ten biggest clones take up 5.1%. Sequenced sample: memory (CD45RO+) T cells sorted from blood. These receptors were obtained from a woman younger than 30 in good health.

This clonotype was found many times. The chain employs TRBV15 and TRBJ2-3; 10 nucleotides agree with TRBD2. V shed 5 bases, J shed 7 bases, and the junction held 12 bases outside the gene matches. The CDR3 loop spans 16 amino acids. Germline-derived CDR1 and CDR2 are LNHNV and YYDKDF (reference sequence). The chain's CDR3 is CATSPRGTSDTYTQYF. The CDR3 DNA sequence: TGTGCCACCAGCCCTCGAGGGACTAGCGATACATATACGCAGTATTTT.

This clonotype appeared many times. This chain joins TRBV6-1 and TRBJ1-5; 7 nucleotides align to TRBD1. Germline V lookup: CDR1 MNHNS, CDR2 SASEGT. The length of the CDR3 is 14 residues. With 4 bases clipped from V and 7 bases from J, the junction kept 7 bases outside the gene matches. The chain's CDR3 is CASSGQRQGQPQHF. CDR3 DNA: TGTGCCAGCAGTGGTCAACGACAGGGACAGCCCCAGCATTTT.

The chain couples TRBV20-1 to TRBJ2-7, with 8 bases identical to TRBD2. The trim removed 6 bases at V and 7 bases at J, leaving 14 bases unmatched. Germline assignment: CDR1 DFQATT and CDR2 SNEGSKA (reference sequence). The CDR3 consists of 14 residues. The CDR3 coding sequence is TGCAGTGCAACCCCTCAAACAGGCGGGGGGGAGCAGTACTTC. Encoded protein: CSATPQTGGGEQYF.

This clonotype showed up many times. The V call is TRBV20-1, the J call TRBJ1-2; 10 positions match TRBD1. Germline V gene data show CDR1 as DFQATT and CDR2 as SNEGSKA (reference sequence). This CDR3 has 14 amino acids. With 2 bases clipped from V and 8 bases from J, the junction kept 8 bases outside the gene matches. The CDR3 nucleotides are TGCAGTGCTAGATCCAGACAGGGGGCTAGAGGCTACACCTTC. This encodes CSARSRQGARGYTF.

This clonotype turned up a few times. The V call is TRBV5-1, the J call TRBJ2-7; a possible D gene is TRBD2 (6 bases). The length of the CDR3 is 14 residues. V shed 7 bases and J shed 2 bases, with 16 bases lying between them. Germline loops: CDR1 SGHRS, CDR2 YFSETQ. The CDR3 spells CASAPGAGTYEQYF. The CDR3 DNA follows: TGCGCCAGCGCCCCCGGGGCGGGAACCTACGAGCAGTACTTC.

This clonotype was counted only a few times. The chain recombines TRBV6-5 with TRBJ2-7, with 10 bases aligning to TRBD2. J gave up 0 bases and V 4 bases, and 0 bases lay outside the gene matches. The CDR3 spans 14 residues. Germline V lookup: CDR1 MNHEY, CDR2 SVGAGI. The chain's CDR3 is CASSSSGSSYEQYF. CDR3 sequence (DNA): TGTGCCAGCAGTTCTAGCGGGAGCTCCTACGAGCAGTACTTC.

A word on this clonotype: Germline is not matched at one junction end, which may reflect a read error. The CDR3 loop reads CASSYGEGQGAIGNNQYF. DNA for the CDR3: TGTGCCAGCAGTTACGGGGAAGGACAGGGGGCTATCGGAAACAATCAGTACTTC. The chain carries TRBV6-2 or TRBV6-3 and TRBJ2-4; 11 bases agree with TRBD1. This CDR3 has 18 amino acids. CDR1 and CDR2 from the germline V gene are MNHEY and SVGEGT.

The chain employs TRBV18 and TRBJ2-5, with a tentative D call TRBD2 (6 bases). Germline V lookup: CDR1 KGHSH, CDR2 LQKENI. Trimming stripped 4 bases from V and 5 bases from J, with 20 bases between. This CDR3 region has 16 residues. In nucleotides, the CDR3 is TGTGCCAGCTCACGTGGGGACGGGAGCCTAGCGGAGACCCAGTACTTC. It translates to CASSRGDGSLAETQYF.

This clonotype has ten or more counts. The rearrangement links TRBV7-2 to TRBJ1-6; D is undetermined. Trimming stripped 3 bases from V and 5 bases from J, with 17 bases between. Germline CDR1 SGHTA, CDR2 FQGNSA. This CDR3 comprises 17 residues. The CDR3 spells CASSLGVRGGDNSPLHF. Here the CDR3 DNA reads TGTGCCAGCAGCTTGGGTGTCCGGGGTGGAGATAATTCACCCCTCCACTTT. Together with reference TRBV7-2 and TRBJ1-6, the CDR3 gives the full variable domain: GAGVSQSPSNKVTEKGKDVELRCDPISGHTALYWYRQSLGQGLEFLIYFQGNSAPDKSGLPSDRFSAERTGGSVSTLTIQRTQQEDSAVYLCASSLGVRGGDNSPLHFGNGTRLTVT.

This clonotype was recorded at least ten times. The V gene is TRBV5-8, the J gene TRBJ2-3, with 7 bases lining up with TRBD1. The CDR3 runs 14 residues. Germline lookup yields CDR1 SGHTS and CDR2 YDEGEE. Trimming removed 6 bases from V and 5 bases from J; junction bases left unmatched: 9. CDR3 nucleotides: TGTGCCAGCACCCTGGGACAGACTCGAGATACGCAGTATTTT. Translation: CASTLGQTRDTQYF.

The rearrangement links TRBV6-6 to TRBJ1-1; TRBD1 might be the D (5 bases). In germline, CDR1 is MNHNY, CDR2 SVGAGI (reference sequence). Trimming stripped 7 bases from V and 6 bases from J, with 15 bases between. This CDR3 is 13 amino acids long. CDR3 nucleotides: TGTGCCAGCATAGAAGGAGGGGTATCTGAAGCTTTCTTT. Its protein is CASIEGGVSEAFF.

The chain joins TRBV29-1 to TRBJ2-5; TRBD1 might be the D (5 bases). This CDR3 has 13 residues. Germline CDR1 SQVTM, CDR2 ANQGSEA. Deletions cut 5 bases from V and 5 bases from J, with 15 bases between. The CDR3 DNA reads TGCAGCGTTCTCAGACAGCCCGAGGAGACCCAGTACTTC. Its translation: CSVLRQPEETQYF.

This clonotype occurred a few times. The chain recombines TRBV6-4 with TRBJ2-1, with 7 nucleotides matching TRBD2. From germline, CDR1 is MRHNA and CDR2 SNTAGT. The V and J ends lost 0 bases and 5 bases, in that order; junction bases with no gene match: 4. The CDR3 is made up of 15 amino acids. The CDR3 reads CASSDSVGGNNEQFF. The CDR3 bases are TGTGCCAGCAGTGACTCAGTGGGAGGGAACAATGAGCAGTTCTTC.

This clonotype was seen a handful of times. The CDR3 region is CASSPQGPPAEAFF. For the CDR3, the DNA is TGTGCCAGCAGCCCACAGGGGCCCCCGGCTGAAGCTTTCTTT. The V gene is TRBV11-3, the J gene TRBJ1-1; 7 nucleotides agree with TRBD1. CDR1 and CDR2 (germline): SGHNT, YENEEA. This CDR3 spans 14 amino acids. J gave up 6 bases and V 5 bases, and 9 bases lay outside the gene matches.

In this sample, this clonotype turned up many times. The chain joins TRBV9 to TRBJ2-7; 7 nucleotides line up with TRBD1. This CDR3 is built from 16 residues. Germline V gene lookup returns CDR1 SGDLS and CDR2 YYNGEE. The trim removed 0 bases at V and 5 bases at J, leaving 11 bases unmatched. In nucleotides, the CDR3 is TGTGCCAGCAGCGTAGGCGAGGGGGCTGTTCTGCACGAGCAGTACTTC. Its protein is CASSVGEGAVLHEQYF.

This clonotype was found many times. This chain's CDR3 is CSVVPETNYGYTF. The DNA of the CDR3 is TGCAGCGTTGTTCCGGAGACGAACTATGGCTACACCTTC. The rearrangement links TRBV29-1 to TRBJ1-2; D not certain. V gave up 4 bases and J gave up 2 bases, with 11 bases separating them. CDR1 is SQVTM and CDR2 is ANQGSEA in the germline V gene. The CDR3 is 13 amino acids.

This clonotype was observed at least ten times. The chain recombines TRBV12-3 or TRBV12-4 with TRBJ2-7; the D call may be TRBD1 or TRBD2 (7 bases each). CDR3 length equals 13 residues. V lost 3 bases to trimming and J lost 7 bases, with 13 bases between them. The CDR3 reads CASSFSGGGEQYF. The CDR3 nucleotides are TGTGCCAGCAGTTTTTCAGGGGGAGGGGAGCAGTACTTC.

This clonotype was seen more than once but under ten times. The V call is TRBV7-9, the J call TRBJ2-3; 8 nucleotides match TRBD2. Unmatched junction bases numbered 6, after V lost 11 bases and J lost 2 bases. This CDR3 is built from 13 residues. Germline V CDR1 and CDR2: SEHNR, FQNEAQ (reference sequence). The CDR3 here is CAGSGEYTDTQYF. CDR3 DNA sequence: TGTGCCGGTAGCGGGGAATACACAGATACGCAGTATTTT.

The table lists this clonotype with a few counts. The rearrangement uses TRBV27 and TRBJ2-5, with 9 bases that match TRBD2. The CDR3 covers 19 residues. V dropped 2 bases and J dropped 5; count of bases not matched to a gene: 18. From germline, CDR1 is MNHEY and CDR2 SMNVEV (reference sequence). CDR3 sequence: CASSLTRRLGGRGMETQYF. CDR3 sequence (DNA): TGTGCCAGCAGTTTAACGCGACGTCTTGGCGGGAGGGGAATGGAGACCCAGTACTTC.

The sample holds a few counts of this clonotype. V and J are TRBV6-8 and TRBJ2-7; 7 bases map to TRBD1. The germline V gene encodes CDR1 MNHGY and CDR2 SAAAGT. The CDR3 covers 14 residues. Trimming took 7 bases from V and 2 from J; bases not matched to a gene: 8. DNA of the CDR3: TGTGCCAGCACCCCGACAGGGCTTCCCTACGAGCAGTACTTC. Translating it yields CASTPTGLPYEQYF.

This clonotype has more than one count but fewer than ten. The chain joins TRBV7-9 to TRBJ1-4; D perhaps matches TRBD1 (5 bases). This CDR3 region has 13 residues. Per the germline V gene, CDR1 is SEHNR and CDR2 is FQNEAQ (reference sequence). Trimming removed 6 bases from V and 12 bases from J, with 17 bases in between. The CDR3: CASRRDGGGELFF. The CDR3 nucleotides read TGTGCCAGCAGAAGGGACGGAGGTGGAGAACTGTTTTTT.

This clonotype was counted many times. The gene calls are TRBV12-3 or TRBV12-4 and TRBJ1-6; TRBD1 might be the D (5 bases). The CDR3 extends over 14 amino acids. V lost 7 bases to trimming and J lost 6 bases, with 13 bases between them. CDR3 DNA: TGTGCCAGCAACCTAGACAGAGCTAATTCACCCCTCCACTTT. Protein sequence: CASNLDRANSPLHF.